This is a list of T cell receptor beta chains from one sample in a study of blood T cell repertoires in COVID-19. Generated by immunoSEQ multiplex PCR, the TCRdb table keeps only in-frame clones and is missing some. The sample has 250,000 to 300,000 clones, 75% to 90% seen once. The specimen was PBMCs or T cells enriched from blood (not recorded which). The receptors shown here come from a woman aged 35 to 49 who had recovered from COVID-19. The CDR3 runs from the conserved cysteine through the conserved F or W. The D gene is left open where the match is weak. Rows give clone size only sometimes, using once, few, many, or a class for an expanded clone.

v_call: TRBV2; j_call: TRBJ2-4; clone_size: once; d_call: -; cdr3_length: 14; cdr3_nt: TGTGCCAGCATAGCAGGGTCAGCCAAAAACATTCAGTACTTC; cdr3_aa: CASIAGSAKNIQYF
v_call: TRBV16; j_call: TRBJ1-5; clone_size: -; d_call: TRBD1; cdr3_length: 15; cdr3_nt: TGTGCCAGCAGCTCCAGACAGGGAAGGAATCAACCCCAGCATTTT; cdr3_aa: CASSSRQGRNQPQHF
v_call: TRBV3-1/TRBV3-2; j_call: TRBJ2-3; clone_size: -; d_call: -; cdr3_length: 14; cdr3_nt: TGTGCCAGCAGCCAACGCAGTTCCACAGATACGCAGTATTTT; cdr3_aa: CASSQRSSTDTQYF
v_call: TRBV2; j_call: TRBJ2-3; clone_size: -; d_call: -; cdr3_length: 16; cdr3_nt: TGTGCCAGCATGGGGCTCCCCGAACCCACCACAGATACGCAGTATTTT; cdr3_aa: CASMGLPEPTTDTQYF
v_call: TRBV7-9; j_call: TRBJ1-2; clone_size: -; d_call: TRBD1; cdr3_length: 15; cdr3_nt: TGTGCCAGCTCGTCCGGGACAGGGAAATCTTATGGCTACACCTTC; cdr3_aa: CASSSGTGKSYGYTF
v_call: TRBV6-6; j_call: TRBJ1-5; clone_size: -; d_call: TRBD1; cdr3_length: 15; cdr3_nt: TGTGCCAGCACCCCCGGACAGGGCGCAAATCAGCCCCAGCATTTT; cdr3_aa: CASTPGQGANQPQHF
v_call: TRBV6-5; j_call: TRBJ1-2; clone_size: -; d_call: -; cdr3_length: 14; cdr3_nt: TGTGCCAGCAAGGAGCGGGGAATTTTCTATGGCTACACCTTC; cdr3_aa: CASKERGIFYGYTF
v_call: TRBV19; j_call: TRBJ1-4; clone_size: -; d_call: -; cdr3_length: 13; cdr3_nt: TGTGCCAGCCGTGGGCAGCTGAATGAAAAACTGTTTTTT; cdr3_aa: CASRGQLNEKLFF
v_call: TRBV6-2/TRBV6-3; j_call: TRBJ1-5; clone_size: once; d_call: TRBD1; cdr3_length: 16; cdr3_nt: TGTGCCAGCAGTTACTCGACAGGGAACAGCAATCAGCCCCAGCATTTT; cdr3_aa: CASSYSTGNSNQPQHF
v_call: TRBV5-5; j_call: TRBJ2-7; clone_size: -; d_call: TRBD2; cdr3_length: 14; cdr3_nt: TGTGCCAGCAGCGGAAGCGGGAGAGGAAGGGAGCAGTACTTC; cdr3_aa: CASSGSGRGREQYF
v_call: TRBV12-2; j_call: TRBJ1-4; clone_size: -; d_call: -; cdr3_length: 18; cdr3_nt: TGTGCAAGTCGCTTAGCTTTAATAACAGGGGTGGCTAATGAAAAACTGTTTTTT; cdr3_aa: CASRLALITGVANEKLFF
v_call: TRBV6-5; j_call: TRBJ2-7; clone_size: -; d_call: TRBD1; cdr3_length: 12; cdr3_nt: TGTGCCAGCAGGGTCCGGGACAGCGAGCAGTACTTC; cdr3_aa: CASRVRDSEQYF
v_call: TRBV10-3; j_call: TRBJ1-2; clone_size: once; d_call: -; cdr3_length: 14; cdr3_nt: TGTGCCATCAGTGCTAAGAGTCCTAACTATGGCTACACCTTC; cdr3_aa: CAISAKSPNYGYTF
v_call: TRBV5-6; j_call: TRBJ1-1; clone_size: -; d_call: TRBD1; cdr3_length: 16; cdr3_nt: TGTGCCAGCAGCTTTCGCGTGACAGGGAAGAACACTGAAGCTTTCTTT; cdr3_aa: CASSFRVTGKNTEAFF
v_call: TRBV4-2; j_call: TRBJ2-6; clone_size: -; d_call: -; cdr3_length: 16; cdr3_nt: TGTGCCAGCAGCCAAGAATGGGGCGCGGGGGCCAACGTCCTGACTTTC; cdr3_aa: CASSQEWGAGANVLTF
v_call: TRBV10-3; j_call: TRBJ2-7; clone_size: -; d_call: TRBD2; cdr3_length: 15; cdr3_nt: TGTGCCATCGGGCTTAGTGGGACTAGCGTCTACGAGCAGTACTTC; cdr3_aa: CAIGLSGTSVYEQYF
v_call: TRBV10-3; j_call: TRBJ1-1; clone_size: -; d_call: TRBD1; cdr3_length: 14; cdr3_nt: TGTGCCATCAGTCTACGAGGGACAGACGGAGAAGCTTTCTTT; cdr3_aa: CAISLRGTDGEAFF
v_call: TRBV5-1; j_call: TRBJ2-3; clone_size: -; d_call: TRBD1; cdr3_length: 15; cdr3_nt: TGCGCCAGCAGATCCGGGACAGGAGGCACAGATACGCAGTATTTT; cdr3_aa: CASRSGTGGTDTQYF
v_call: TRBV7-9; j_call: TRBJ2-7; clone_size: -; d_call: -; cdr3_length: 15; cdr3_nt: TGTGCCAGCAGCTTAGACAGGGAAGTCATCCACGAGCAGTACTTC; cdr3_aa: CASSLDREVIHEQYF
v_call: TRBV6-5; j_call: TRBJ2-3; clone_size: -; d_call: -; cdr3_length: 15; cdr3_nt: TGTGCCAGCAGCCTTCGGAAGCGGAGCACAGATACGCAGTATTTT; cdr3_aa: CASSLRKRSTDTQYF
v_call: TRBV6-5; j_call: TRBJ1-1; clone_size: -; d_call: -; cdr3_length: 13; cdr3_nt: TGTGCCAGCAGTACCCTAGGGGACACTGAAGCTTTCTTT; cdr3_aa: CASSTLGDTEAFF
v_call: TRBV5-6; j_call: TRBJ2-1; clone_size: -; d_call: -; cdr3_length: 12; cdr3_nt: TGTGCCAGCAGCTCCCGGGTCGGGGGGCAGTTCTTC; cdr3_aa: CASSSRVGGQFF
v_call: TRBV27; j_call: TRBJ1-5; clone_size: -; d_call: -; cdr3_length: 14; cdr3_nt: TGTGCCAGCACCTCGCTGAGTAGCAATCAGCCCCAGCATTTT; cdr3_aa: CASTSLSSNQPQHF
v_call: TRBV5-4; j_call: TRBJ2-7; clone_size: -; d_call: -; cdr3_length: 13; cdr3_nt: TGTGCCAGCAGCACGACAGGTACCTACGAGCAGTACTTC; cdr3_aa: CASSTTGTYEQYF
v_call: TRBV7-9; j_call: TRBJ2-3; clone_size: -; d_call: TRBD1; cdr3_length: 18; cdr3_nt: TGTGCCAGCAGCCCAAGTGGGGGGCGACAGGGGGCAACAGATACGCAGTATTTT; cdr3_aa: CASSPSGGRQGATDTQYF